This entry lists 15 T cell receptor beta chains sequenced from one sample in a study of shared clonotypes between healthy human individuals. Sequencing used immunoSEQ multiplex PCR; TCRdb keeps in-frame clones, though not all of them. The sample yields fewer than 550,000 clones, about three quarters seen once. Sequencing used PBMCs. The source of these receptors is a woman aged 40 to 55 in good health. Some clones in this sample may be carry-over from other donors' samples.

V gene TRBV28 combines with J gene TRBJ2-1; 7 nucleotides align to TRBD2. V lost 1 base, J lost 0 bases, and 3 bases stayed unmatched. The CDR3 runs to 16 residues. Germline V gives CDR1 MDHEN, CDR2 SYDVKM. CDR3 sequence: CASSLSGTTSYNEQFF. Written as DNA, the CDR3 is TGTGCCAGCAGTTTATCCGGGACTACCTCCTACAATGAGCAGTTCTTC.

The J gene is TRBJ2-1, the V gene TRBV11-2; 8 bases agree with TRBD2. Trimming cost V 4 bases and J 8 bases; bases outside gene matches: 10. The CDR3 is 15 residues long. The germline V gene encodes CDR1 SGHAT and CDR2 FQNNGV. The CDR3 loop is CASSSLAGGYYEQFF. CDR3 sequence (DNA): TGTGCCAGCAGCTCGCTCGCGGGAGGTTACTATGAGCAGTTCTTC.

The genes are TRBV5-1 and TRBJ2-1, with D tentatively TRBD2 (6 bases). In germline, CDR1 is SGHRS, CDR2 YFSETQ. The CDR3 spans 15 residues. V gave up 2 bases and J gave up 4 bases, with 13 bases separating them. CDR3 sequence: CASSFDPGGYNEQFF. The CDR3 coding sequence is TGCGCCAGCAGCTTTGACCCCGGGGGATACAATGAGCAGTTCTTC.

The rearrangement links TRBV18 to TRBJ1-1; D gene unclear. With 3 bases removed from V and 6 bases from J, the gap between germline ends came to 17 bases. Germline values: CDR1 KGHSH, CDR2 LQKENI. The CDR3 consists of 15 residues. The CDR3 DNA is TGTGCCAGCTCACCTCCGGGTTGGGAGGGCTCTGAAGCTTTCTTT. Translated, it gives CASSPPGWEGSEAFF.

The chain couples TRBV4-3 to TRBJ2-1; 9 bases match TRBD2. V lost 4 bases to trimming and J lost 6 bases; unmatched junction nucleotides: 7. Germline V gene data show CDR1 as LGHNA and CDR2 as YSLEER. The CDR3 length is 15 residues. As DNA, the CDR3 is TGCGCCAGCAGCCCAGCCGCTAGCGGGACCAATGAGCAGTTCTTC. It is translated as CASSPAASGTNEQFF.

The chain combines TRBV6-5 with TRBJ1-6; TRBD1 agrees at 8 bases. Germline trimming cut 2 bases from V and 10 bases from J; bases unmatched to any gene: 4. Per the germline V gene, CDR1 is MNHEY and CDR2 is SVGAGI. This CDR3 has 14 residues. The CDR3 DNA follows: TGTGCCAGCAGTTACAGGACAGGGTCGTCACCCCTCCACTTT. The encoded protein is CASSYRTGSSPLHF.

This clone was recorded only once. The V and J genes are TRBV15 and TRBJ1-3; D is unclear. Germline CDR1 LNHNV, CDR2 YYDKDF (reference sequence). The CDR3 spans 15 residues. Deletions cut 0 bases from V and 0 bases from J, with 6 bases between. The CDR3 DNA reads TGTGCCACCAGCAGAGACTTGAGCTCTGGAAACACCATATATTTT. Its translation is CATSRDLSSGNTIYF.

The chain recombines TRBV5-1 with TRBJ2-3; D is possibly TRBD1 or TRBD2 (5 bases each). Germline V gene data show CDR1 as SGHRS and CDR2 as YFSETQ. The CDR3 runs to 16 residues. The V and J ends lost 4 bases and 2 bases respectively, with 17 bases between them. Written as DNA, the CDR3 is TGCGCCAGCAGCCCTACCCCGGGACCCAACACAGATACGCAGTATTTT. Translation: CASSPTPGPNTDTQYF.

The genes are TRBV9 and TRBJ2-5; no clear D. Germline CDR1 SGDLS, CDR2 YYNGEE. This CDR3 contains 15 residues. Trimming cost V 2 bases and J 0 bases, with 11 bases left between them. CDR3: CASSVGSVYQETQYF. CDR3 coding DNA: TGTGCCAGCAGCGTTGGTTCGGTCTACCAAGAGACCCAGTACTTC.

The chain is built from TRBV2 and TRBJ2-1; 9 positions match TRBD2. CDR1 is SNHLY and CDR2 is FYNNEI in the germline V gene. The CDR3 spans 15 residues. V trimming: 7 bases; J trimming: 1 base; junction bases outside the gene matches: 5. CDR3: CASILAGRSYNEQFF. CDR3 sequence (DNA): TGTGCCAGCATTCTAGCGGGAAGGTCCTACAATGAGCAGTTCTTC.

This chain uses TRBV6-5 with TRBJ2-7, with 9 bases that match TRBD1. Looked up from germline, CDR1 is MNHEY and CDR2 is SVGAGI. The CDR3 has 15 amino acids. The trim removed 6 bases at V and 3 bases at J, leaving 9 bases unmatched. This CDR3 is CASRRGGTGFYEQYF. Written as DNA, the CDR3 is TGTGCCAGCAGAAGGGGTGGGACAGGGTTCTACGAGCAGTACTTC.

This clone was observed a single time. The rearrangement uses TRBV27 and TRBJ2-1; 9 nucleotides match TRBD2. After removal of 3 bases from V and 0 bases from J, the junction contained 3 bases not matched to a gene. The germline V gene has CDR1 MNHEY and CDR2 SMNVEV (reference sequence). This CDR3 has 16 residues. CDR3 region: CASSLSGRSSYNEQFF. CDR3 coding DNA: TGTGCCAGCAGTTTGAGCGGGAGGAGCTCCTACAATGAGCAGTTCTTC.

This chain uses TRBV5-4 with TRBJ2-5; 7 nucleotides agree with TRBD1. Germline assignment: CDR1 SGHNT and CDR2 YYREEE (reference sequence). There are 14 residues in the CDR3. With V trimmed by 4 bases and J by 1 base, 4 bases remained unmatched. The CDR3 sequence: CASSMTGPQETQYF. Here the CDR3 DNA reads TGTGCCAGCAGCATGACAGGGCCCCAAGAGACCCAGTACTTC.

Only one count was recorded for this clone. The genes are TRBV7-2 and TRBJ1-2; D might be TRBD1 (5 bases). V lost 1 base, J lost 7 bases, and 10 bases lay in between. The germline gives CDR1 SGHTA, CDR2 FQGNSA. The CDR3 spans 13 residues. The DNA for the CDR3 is TGTGCCAGCAGCTTAGTCCAGGGCGGTGGCTACACCTTC. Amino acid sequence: CASSLVQGGGYTF.

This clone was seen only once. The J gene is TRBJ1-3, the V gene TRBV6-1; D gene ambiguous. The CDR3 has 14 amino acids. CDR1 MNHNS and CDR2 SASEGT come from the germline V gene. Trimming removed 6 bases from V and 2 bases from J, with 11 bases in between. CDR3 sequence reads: CASRQTVTGNTIYF. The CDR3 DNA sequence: TGTGCCAGCAGGCAGACGGTTACTGGAAACACCATATATTTT.